These T cell receptor beta chains were read from a single sample in a study of blood T cell repertoires in COVID-19. Sequencing used immunoSEQ multiplex PCR; TCRdb keeps in-frame clones, though not all of them. The sample carries about 73,000 clones, approximately 88% recorded once. Sequences were obtained from peripheral blood. Source of these receptors: a man older than 75 with active or convalescent COVID-19. CDR3s include the opening cysteine and the closing phenylalanine or tryptophan. Fields, in order: D gene, V gene, J gene, clone size, CDR3 protein, CDR3 DNA. D genes are given only for firm matches. Some rows mark clone size as missing; the rest say once, few, many or name a class of expanded clone.

NA,TRBV12-2,TRBJ2-1,NA,CASRLARQSYNEQFF,TGTGCAAGTCGCTTAGCGCGGCAGTCCTACAATGAGCAGTTCTTC
NA,TRBV19,TRBJ2-1,NA,CASSIQYNEQFF,TGTGCCAGTAGTATACAGTACAATGAGCAGTTCTTC
NA,TRBV3-1/TRBV3-2,TRBJ1-1,NA,CASSGPGHGSFF,TGTGCCAGCAGCGGCCCGGGACATGGCTCTTTCTTT
NA,TRBV7-9,TRBJ1-1,NA,CASSQRSGLNTEAFF,TGTGCCAGCAGCCAAAGATCTGGGCTAAACACTGAAGCTTTCTTT
NA,TRBV6-2/TRBV6-3,TRBJ2-3,NA,CASSSYDRIGTDTQYF,TGTGCCAGCAGTTCCTACGACAGGATTGGCACAGATACGCAGTATTTT
TRBD2,TRBV30,TRBJ2-6,NA,CAWGSGTGANVLTF,TGTGCCTGGGGTAGCGGGACTGGGGCCAACGTCCTGACTTTC
TRBD2,TRBV18,TRBJ2-1,few,CASSPDRGGDNEQFF,TGTGCCAGCTCACCAGACCGCGGGGGGGACAATGAGCAGTTCTTC
NA,TRBV27,TRBJ2-5,NA,CASSGLGRTETQYF,TGTGCCAGCAGTGGCCTTGGGAGGACGGAGACCCAGTACTTC
TRBD2,TRBV5-1,TRBJ2-1,NA,CASSLPILAGGTMEQFF,TGCGCCAGCAGCTTACCCATTCTAGCGGGAGGCACAATGGAGCAGTTCTTC
TRBD1,TRBV6-5,TRBJ1-5,many,CASSPGQSFNQPQHF,TGTGCCAGCAGTCCGGGACAGTCTTTTAATCAGCCCCAGCATTTT
NA,TRBV19,TRBJ1-5,few,CASREHLGNQPQHF,TGTGCCAGTAGAGAACACCTTGGCAATCAGCCCCAGCATTTT
TRBD2,TRBV11-2,TRBJ2-5,NA,CASSRTSGGGETQYF,TGTGCCAGCAGCAGGACTAGCGGGGGGGGAGAGACCCAGTACTTC
NA,TRBV11-2,TRBJ2-3,NA,CASSFNTDTQYF,TGTGCCAGCAGCTTCAACACAGATACGCAGTATTTT
TRBD1,TRBV3-1/TRBV3-2,TRBJ1-2,once,CASSGAWTGDTNYGYTF,TGTGCCAGCAGCGGAGCGTGGACAGGAGATACTAACTATGGCTACACCTTC
TRBD2,TRBV5-1,TRBJ2-7,NA,CASSLSGNEQYF,TGCGCCAGCAGCTTGAGCGGGAACGAGCAGTACTTC
TRBD2,TRBV7-2,TRBJ2-7,NA,CASSLGASGGTYEQYF,TGTGCCAGCAGCTTAGGCGCTAGCGGGGGGACCTACGAGCAGTACTTC
NA,TRBV19,TRBJ1-2,NA,CASSSRVGGYTF,TGTGCCAGTAGCTCCAGGGTCGGAGGCTACACCTTC
NA,TRBV19,TRBJ2-5,NA,CASSRGGGFGETQYF,TGTGCCAGTAGCCGAGGTGGGGGGTTCGGAGAGACCCAGTACTTC
NA,TRBV2,TRBJ2-5,NA,CASRTESRETQYF,TGTGCCAGCAGGACAGAGAGCAGAGAGACCCAGTACTTC
TRBD2,TRBV5-4,TRBJ2-5,NA,CASRRGTSGAQETQYF,TGTGCCAGCAGACGCGGGACTAGCGGAGCCCAAGAGACCCAGTACTTC
TRBD1,TRBV5-1,TRBJ2-3,NA,CASSLAKGALDTQYF,TGCGCCAGCAGCTTGGCCAAGGGGGCGTTGGATACGCAGTATTTT
TRBD2,TRBV5-4,TRBJ2-1,NA,CASNLLAGTYNEQFF,TGTGCCAGCAATCTACTAGCGGGGACCTACAATGAGCAGTTCTTC
TRBD1,TRBV29-1,TRBJ1-2,NA,CSVRTGGYGYTF,TGCAGCGTTCGGACAGGGGGATATGGCTACACCTTC
NA,TRBV10-2,TRBJ1-2,once,CASSDDPRANYGYTF,TGCGCCAGCAGTGATGACCCCAGGGCTAACTATGGCTACACCTTC
TRBD1,TRBV3-1/TRBV3-2,TRBJ1-6,few,CASQDRDISYNSPLHF,TGTGCCAGCCAGGACAGGGATATTTCCTATAATTCACCCCTCCACTTT
NA,TRBV5-1,TRBJ2-7,NA,CASSLGKRSYEQYF,TGCGCCAGCAGCTTGGGGAAGAGGAGCTACGAGCAGTACTTC
TRBD2,TRBV5-1,TRBJ2-7,NA,CASSLAGETYEQYF,TGCGCCAGCAGCTTAGCGGGAGAAACCTACGAGCAGTACTTC
NA,TRBV19,TRBJ2-3,NA,CASIGGSPSTDTQYF,TGTGCCAGTATTGGTGGGAGCCCTAGCACAGATACGCAGTATTTT
TRBD2,TRBV7-9,TRBJ2-5,NA,CASSVLTSGGAETQYF,TGTGCCAGCAGCGTCCTGACTAGCGGGGGCGCAGAGACCCAGTACTTC
NA,TRBV19,TRBJ2-7,NA,CASSSGPELEQYF,TGTGCCAGTAGTAGTGGGCCCGAACTTGAGCAGTACTTC
NA,TRBV21-1,TRBJ2-3,NA,CASSRTSGNVADTQYF,TGTGCCAGCAGCAGGACTAGCGGGAATGTGGCAGATACGCAGTATTTT
TRBD1,TRBV18,TRBJ2-7,NA,CASSPTGGGHEQYF,TGTGCCAGCTCACCGACAGGGGGCGGGCACGAGCAGTACTTC
TRBD2,TRBV19,TRBJ2-3,once,CASSAQAGGPTDTQYF,TGTGCCAGTAGTGCTCAAGCGGGGGGGCCTACAGATACGCAGTATTTT
TRBD1,TRBV27,TRBJ2-3,NA,CASSSLTGVSTDTQYF,TGTGCCAGCAGCTCACTGACAGGGGTGAGCACAGATACGCAGTATTTT
TRBD2,TRBV15,TRBJ2-7,NA,CATSRGGGQSYEQYF,TGTGCCACCAGCAGAGGCGGGGGGCAGTCCTACGAGCAGTACTTC
NA,TRBV10-2,TRBJ1-1,NA,CASRTGEGTEAFF,TGCGCCAGCAGAACCGGGGAAGGGACTGAAGCTTTCTTT
TRBD1,TRBV28,TRBJ1-2,NA,CASSPRDSYTF,TGTGCCAGCAGTCCGCGGGACAGTTACACCTTC
NA,TRBV12-3/TRBV12-4,TRBJ1-5,NA,CASSLDGGQPQHF,TGTGCCAGCAGTTTAGATGGGGGGCAGCCCCAGCATTTT
TRBD1,TRBV18,TRBJ1-4,NA,CASSPGTGTTNEKLFF,TGTGCCAGCTCACCCGGGACAGGCACAACTAATGAAAAACTGTTTTTT
TRBD2,TRBV10-3,TRBJ2-3,NA,CAIRQGLAGGARDTQYF,TGTGCCATCAGGCAGGGACTAGCGGGAGGGGCGCGGGATACGCAGTATTTT
TRBD1,TRBV11-2,TRBJ1-2,NA,CASSLGRGRGLRGYTF,TGTGCCAGCAGCTTAGGGCGAGGCAGGGGGCTACGTGGCTACACCTTC
TRBD2,TRBV6-5,TRBJ2-5,NA,CASSYSSGGVRGTQYF,TGTGCCAGCAGTTACTCCAGCGGGGGGGTAAGAGGGACCCAGTACTTC
NA,TRBV4-3,TRBJ1-3,NA,CASSQLASLRGGNTIYF,TGCGCCAGCAGCCAATTAGCGTCCTTACGAGGGGGAAACACCATATATTTT
TRBD2,TRBV7-8,TRBJ2-7,NA,CASSVLNGGSSYEQYF,TGTGCCAGCAGCGTCCTTAATGGCGGGAGCTCCTACGAGCAGTACTTC
NA,TRBV7-8,TRBJ1-1,NA,CASSLDRVGTEAFF,TGTGCCAGCAGCTTAGACAGGGTCGGCACTGAAGCTTTCTTT
NA,TRBV27,TRBJ2-7,NA,CASSLRPGYEQYF,TGTGCCAGCAGTTTACGTCCGGGCTACGAGCAGTACTTC
NA,TRBV5-4,TRBJ2-2,NA,CASSFGGFVTGELFF,TGTGCCAGCAGCTTTGGGGGGTTCGTCACCGGGGAGCTGTTTTTT
TRBD2,TRBV2,TRBJ2-7,NA,CASRDSGGAYEQYF,TGTGCCAGCAGGGATAGCGGGGGAGCCTACGAGCAGTACTTC
NA,TRBV2,TRBJ2-3,NA,CASNEGGLGTDTQYF,TGTGCCAGCAACGAGGGCGGCCTAGGCACAGATACGCAGTATTTT
NA,TRBV10-2,TRBJ1-1,NA,CASNGLGDTEAFF,TGCGCCAGCAACGGCCTCGGGGACACTGAAGCTTTCTTT
TRBD1,TRBV30,TRBJ1-1,NA,CAWSRTGTGGTEAFF,TGTGCCTGGAGTAGAACCGGGACAGGGGGAACTGAAGCTTTCTTT
NA,TRBV5-6,TRBJ1-6,once,CASSTTAKTYNSPLHF,TGTGCCAGCAGCACGACAGCGAAGACCTATAATTCACCCCTCCACTTT